This TCR beta chain was profiled in a study of blood T cell repertoires in COVID-19 (dated by TCRdb to the early 2020s). For the wider study: Samples from collaborators originated in the United States, Italy and Spain and spanned both the acute and convalescent phases of COVID-19. The material from the prospective study consisted of cDNA or gDNA derived from T cells, B-cell-depleted T cells, or PBMCs. Subjects who had been exposed to COVID-19, were actively infected with it, or had recovered from it provided the deeply sampled blood TCRbeta repertoires that made up the dataset. The repertoires were released in a freely available public database intended as a resource for research on the immune response to SARS-CoV-2. The samples were drawn from two sources: the first 160 participants of the ongoing ImmuneRACE study, and 1,254 subjects contributed by 6 global collaborators. Nearly every sample came with metadata listing a de-identified subject ID, COVID-19 status, age in years and sex. Where HLA class I and class II types were available, the types were taken from metadata supplied by the sample provider, not from assay-based typing. The paper as a whole reports these results and caveats: The quantity of clinical and demographic metadata differed by source and by participant and was supplied without curation.

TCRbeta CDR3 regions were amplified from genomic DNA using the immunoSEQ Assay, a bias-controlled multiplex PCR. The paper's processing steps were these. The number of nucleated cells in each sample was estimated from the amplification of reference gene primers within the assay. To quantify the absolute abundance of each unique TCRbeta CDR3 rearrangement, sequence reads were collapsed and filtered. For each sample, productive Simpson clonality was calculated as the square root of Simpson's diversity index over productive rearrangements. What TCRdb holds here is the immuneACCESS table cut down to in-frame rearrangements. Part of the clones is not present; checked against another copy, under half of the missing clones reflect an unresolved V gene, and the others are unexplained. Clone size and V and J calls were adopted from that table, with D and trimming inferred from the DNA. The table for this sample lists 150,000 to 200,000 clones; roughly nine tenths of them were counted only once. The ten largest account for about 10% of the sample.

Reading from cysteine to phenylalanine, the CDR3 counts 14 amino acids. This entry keeps only the CDR3 DNA: 42 bases, framed from base 1. Clipping removes 1 base from V and 5 bases from J, with 3 as the unmatched junction base count. Per the germline V gene, SGHRS is the CDR1 and YFSETQ is the CDR2. One collaborating source in Seattle enrolled patients during active infection and followed them longitudinally through the course of disease. Whole blood was collected in K2EDTA tubes by collaborating institutions according to the institutions' own protocols. Collaborator samples were shipped for TCRbeta analysis as frozen whole blood, isolated PBMCs, or DNA extracted from either sample type. About this clone: Its antigen is unknown. One base away there is no much larger clone; base qualities are not given.

The V gene is TRBV5-1 and the J gene is TRBJ2-5; 9 of the junction bases match TRBD2. This TCR was recovered from a woman aged 60 to 75 with COVID-19, enrolled during active disease. Sample: peripheral blood. This receptor has the CDR3 CASSLRSGRETQYF. The DNA reads as follows: TGCGCCAGCAGCTTGAGGAGCGGGAGGGAGACCCAGTACTTC.